One sample yielded the 26 T cell receptor beta chains listed below, sequenced in a study of blood T cell repertoires in COVID-19. Data came from immunoSEQ multiplex PCR; TCRdb stores just in-frame clones and leaves some out. The profile shows a few hundred thousand clones, just over 85% of them singletons. The sequenced sample was PBMCs or T cells enriched from blood (not recorded which). Receptor source: a woman in her forties with acute COVID-19.

J is TRBJ2-2 and V is TRBV9; TRBD1 matches at 8 bases. The CDR3 consists of 16 residues. Trimming removed 0 bases from V and 9 bases from J; junction bases left unmatched: 10. Germline CDR1 reads SGDLS; CDR2 reads YYNGEE. CDR3 nucleotides: TGTGCCAGCAGCGTAGAAGGCAGGGGGCGCCCCCGGGAGCTGTTTTTT. It codes for CASSVEGRGRPRELFF. Supplemented by reference TRBV9 and TRBJ2-2, the full variable domain reads DSGVTQTPKHLITATGQRVTLRCSPRSGDLSVYWYQQSLDQGLQFLIQYYNGEERAKGNILERFSAQQFPDLHSELNLSSLELGDSALYFCASSVEGRGRPRELFFGEGSRLTVL.

The chain combines TRBV7-8 with TRBJ1-2; TRBD1 matches 8 bases. This CDR3 comprises 15 residues. Germline trimming cut 4 bases from V and 4 bases from J; bases unmatched to any gene: 8. Germline V gene data show CDR1 as SGHVS and CDR2 as FQNEAQ. CDR3 nucleotide sequence: TGTGCCAGCAGCTCCTTGGACAGGGCCTTCTATGGCTACACCTTC. It specifies CASSSLDRAFYGYTF. Drawing the rest from reference TRBV7-8 and TRBJ1-2, the complete variable domain is GAGVSQSPRYKVAKRGQDVALRCDPISGHVSLFWYQQALGQGPEFLTYFQNEAQLDKSGLPSDRFFAERPEGSVSTLKIQRTQQEDSAVYLCASSSLDRAFYGYTFGSGTRLTVV.

V gene TRBV4-1 combines with J gene TRBJ2-1; TRBD2 matches at 12 bases. Germline loops: CDR1 MGHRA, CDR2 YSYEKL. The V gene end was trimmed by 2 bases and the J gene end by 4 bases; junction bases not matched to a gene: 21. The CDR3 runs 22 residues. CDR3: CASSQLYPSSGRAVKLYNEQFF. CDR3 DNA: TGCGCCAGCAGCCAACTCTATCCTTCTAGCGGGAGGGCCGTAAAGCTTTACAATGAGCAGTTCTTC.

The chain recombines TRBV6-5 with TRBJ1-1; tentative D call: TRBD1 (6 bases). This CDR3 comprises 14 residues. Trimming removed 2 bases from V and 4 bases from J, with 11 bases in between. Germline loops: CDR1 MNHEY, CDR2 SVGAGI. CDR3 amino acids: CASSYGTPATEAFF. CDR3 coding DNA: TGTGCCAGCAGTTACGGGACACCAGCCACTGAAGCTTTCTTT.

The chain links TRBV27 to TRBJ2-3, with D maybe TRBD1 (6 bases). Trimming took 5 bases from V and 6 from J, leaving 21 bases between them. CDR1 is MNHEY and CDR2 is SMNVEV in the germline V gene (reference sequence). The CDR3 has 16 residues. The CDR3 loop reads CASSPSGHGGFDTQYF. The CDR3 DNA is TGTGCCAGCAGTCCTAGTGGACATGGGGGCTTTGATACGCAGTATTTT.

The chain combines TRBV9 with TRBJ2-5; 10 positions agree with TRBD1. The J segment lost 4 bases and the V segment lost 2 bases, leaving 5 bases of the junction unmatched. Germline loops: CDR1 SGDLS, CDR2 YYNGEE. The CDR3 contains 15 residues. In DNA, the CDR3 is TGTGCCAGCAGCGTCCCGGGACAGGGGCCAGAGACCCAGTACTTC. It specifies CASSVPGQGPETQYF.

V usage is TRBV11-2 and J usage is TRBJ1-6; D remains unclear. The germline CDR1 and CDR2 sequences are SGHAT and FQNNGV. Between the trimmed V and J ends, which lost 5 bases and 10 bases, there was a span of 12 bases. CDR3 length: 13 residues. CDR3 coding DNA: TGTGCCAGCAGCCCGCAGCGGCGGTCACCCCTCCACTTT. It specifies CASSPQRRSPLHF.

The rearrangement uses TRBV24-1 and TRBJ2-2, with 7 bases identical to TRBD2. Trimming took 4 bases from V and 4 from J; bases not matched to a gene: 8. CDR3 length: 16 amino acids. Germline V lookup: CDR1 KGHDR, CDR2 SFDVKD. The CDR3 reads CATSEYGTIPTGELFF. The CDR3 DNA follows: TGTGCCACCAGTGAATATGGGACTATCCCCACCGGGGAGCTGTTTTTT.

The J gene is TRBJ1-5, the V gene TRBV28; D call uncertain. The germline gives CDR1 MDHEN, CDR2 SYDVKM. The CDR3 is made up of 14 amino acids. V was pared by 6 bases and J by 2 bases, with 11 bases between. For the CDR3, the DNA is TGTGCCAGCAGCTACCTCATGGGCAATCAGCCCCAGCATTTT. Its translation: CASSYLMGNQPQHF.

CDR3 bases: TGTGCCAGCAGCACGAAGGTGTTGGGAGAATCTGACTACGAGCAGTACTTC. Translating it yields CASSTKVLGESDYEQYF. The V gene is TRBV14, the J gene TRBJ2-7; D is possibly TRBD2 (5 bases). V was shortened by 5 bases and J by 3 bases, with 23 bases between the two germline ends. This CDR3 is 17 amino acids long. CDR1 is SGHDN, CDR2 FVKESK, per germline.

This rearrangement joins TRBV11-2 to TRBJ1-6, with D unresolved. Germline CDR1 reads SGHAT; CDR2 reads FQNNGV. CDR3 length equals 16 residues. V was cut by 3 bases and J by 1 base, with 10 bases left in between. The CDR3, as DNA: TGTGCCAGCAGCTTGAACGGGGTATCCTATAATTCACCCCTCCACTTT. Translation: CASSLNGVSYNSPLHF.

The CDR3 region is CASTTGIWGANVLTF. CDR3 in DNA: TGTGCCAGCACAACGGGGATTTGGGGGGCCAACGTCCTGACTTTC. V and J are TRBV27 and TRBJ2-6, with a weak D call TRBD2 (5 bases). The CDR3 consists of 15 residues. The V end was cut by 7 bases, the J end by 4 bases, with 14 bases between. Germline V lookup: CDR1 MNHEY, CDR2 SMNVEV (reference sequence). The entire variable domain, with the rest obtained from reference TRBV27 and TRBJ2-6, is as follows: EAQVTQNPRYLITVTGKKLTVTCSQNMNHEYMSWYRQDPGLGLRQIYYSMNVEVTDKGDVPEGYKVSRKEKRNFPLILESPSPNQTSLYFCASTTGIWGANVLTFGAGSRLTVL.

The chain is built from TRBV29-1 and TRBJ2-1, with D possibly being TRBD1 (6 bases). Germline CDR1 SQVTM, CDR2 ANQGSEA. V gave up 4 bases and J gave up 8 bases, with 15 bases separating them. CDR3 size: 13 residues. CDR3: CSVATGNLDEQFF. DNA of the CDR3: TGCAGCGTTGCAACAGGGAACCTAGATGAGCAGTTCTTC.

V gene TRBV5-5 combines with J gene TRBJ1-5; D possibly corresponds to TRBD1 (6 bases). Germline-derived CDR1 and CDR2 are SGHKS and YYEKEE (reference sequence). V was shortened by 0 bases and J by 6 bases, with 10 bases between the two germline ends. The CDR3 totals 14 residues. The chain's CDR3 is CASSLEVTGQPQHF. The CDR3 nucleotides are TGTGCCAGCAGCTTGGAGGTGACAGGTCAGCCCCAGCATTTT. Full variable domain (missing parts from reference TRBV5-5 and TRBJ1-5): DAGVTQSPTHLIKTRGQQVTLRCSPISGHKSVSWYQQVLGQGPQFIFQYYEKEERGRGNFPDRFSARQFPNYSSELNVNALLLGDSALYLCASSLEVTGQPQHFGDGTRLSIL.

This sequence joins TRBV9 and TRBJ2-5; the match to TRBD1 covers 8 bases. Trimming removed 1 base from V and 4 bases from J; junction bases left unmatched: 6. The germline gives CDR1 SGDLS, CDR2 YYNGEE. The CDR3 contains 15 residues. CDR3 nucleotides: TGTGCCAGCAGCGTACAGGGGGCTTTCAGAGAGACCCAGTACTTC. This gives the protein CASSVQGAFRETQYF.

For the CDR3, the DNA is TGTGCCAGCAGTTACTCGAGAGGGCGTACAGATACGCAGTATTTT. The encoded protein is CASSYSRGRTDTQYF. The V call is TRBV6-5, the J call TRBJ2-3; weak D call: TRBD2 (5 bases). Per the germline V gene, CDR1 is MNHEY and CDR2 is SVGAGI. V was pared by 0 bases and J by 3 bases, with 10 bases between. The CDR3 runs 15 residues.

This rearrangement joins TRBV7-3 to TRBJ2-1; 12 nucleotides match TRBD2. CDR3 length equals 14 residues. The germline V gene has CDR1 SGHTA and CDR2 FQGTGA. J was trimmed by 7 bases and V by 2 bases; bases with no gene match: 0. CDR3 DNA sequence: TGTGCCAGCAGCTTAGGGACTAGCGGGAATGAGCAGTTCTTC. The encoded protein is CASSLGTSGNEQFF.

The CDR3 DNA reads as TGCAGTGCTAGTTACAGGGAGGGCACTGAAGCTTTCTTT. The encoded protein is CSASYREGTEAFF. This chain links TRBV20-1 with TRBJ1-1; a possible D gene is TRBD1 (6 bases). Trimming stripped 3 bases from V and 4 bases from J, with 12 bases between. Per the germline V gene, CDR1 is DFQATT and CDR2 is SNEGSKA (reference sequence). The CDR3 has 13 amino acids.

The gene calls are TRBV28 and TRBJ2-7, with 7 bases fitting TRBD2. This CDR3 has 14 residues. Germline V gene data show CDR1 as MDHEN and CDR2 as SYDVKM. Unmatched junction bases numbered 12, after V lost 7 bases and J lost 6 bases. CDR3 DNA: TGTGCCAGCACCCTACTGGCGGGAGTCTCCGAGCAGTACTTC. Translating gives CASTLLAGVSEQYF.

The V and J genes are TRBV19 and TRBJ2-3, with 9 positions matching TRBD2. Germline trimming cut 4 bases from V and 5 bases from J; bases unmatched to any gene: 10. This CDR3 has 16 residues. The V gene's germline CDR1 is LNHDA and CDR2 SQIVND (reference sequence). The CDR3: CASSTSLAGWGDTQYF. CDR3 coding DNA: TGTGCCAGTAGTACCTCTCTAGCGGGGTGGGGAGATACGCAGTATTTT. Full variable domain (remainder filled in from reference TRBV19 and TRBJ2-3): DGGITQSPKYLFRKEGQNVTLSCEQNLNHDAMYWYRQDPGQGLRLIYYSQIVNDFQKGDIAEGYSVSREKKESFPLTVTSAQKNPTAFYLCASSTSLAGWGDTQYFGPGTRLTVL.

This sequence joins TRBV3-1 (or the pseudogene TRBV3-2) and TRBJ2-7, with TRBD2 matching 12 bases. CDR3 length equals 15 residues. V was clipped by 1 base and J by 9 bases; unmatched bases: 7. CDR1 and CDR2 (germline): LGHDT, YNNKEL (reference sequence). CDR3 nucleotides: TGTGCCAGCAGCCAAGGGAACGGACTAGCGGGAAGGCAGTACTTC. Its translation: CASSQGNGLAGRQYF.

The chain is built from TRBV19 and TRBJ2-3, with a tentative D call TRBD2 (6 bases). With 7 bases removed from V and 0 bases from J, the gap between germline ends came to 11 bases. Per the germline V gene, CDR1 is LNHDA and CDR2 is SQIVND (reference sequence). The CDR3 sequence is 14 residues long. This CDR3 is CASNEGGSTDTQYF. CDR3 in DNA: TGTGCCAGTAACGAAGGAGGGAGCACAGATACGCAGTATTTT.

This clone was observed once. The genes are TRBV6-5 and TRBJ2-3; 10 bases are a match to TRBD2. This CDR3 is 16 amino acids long. V gave up 4 bases and J gave up 4 bases; unmatched junction bases: 8. Germline V lookup: CDR1 MNHEY, CDR2 SVGAGI. The CDR3 protein is CASSSWSGGEPDTQYF. In nucleotides, the CDR3 is TGTGCCAGCAGTTCCTGGAGCGGGGGGGAGCCAGATACGCAGTATTTT.

J is TRBJ2-7 and V is TRBV27, with 11 bases fitting TRBD2. Germline values: CDR1 MNHEY, CDR2 SMNVEV (reference sequence). Losses at the gene ends were 2 bases for V and 3 bases for J; bases not matched to a gene: 3. The CDR3 runs to 15 residues. The CDR3 nucleotides read TGTGCCAGCAGTTTAAAGACTAGCGGGATCTACGAGCAGTACTTC. This codes for CASSLKTSGIYEQYF.

The chain couples TRBV28 to TRBJ2-1; weak D call: TRBD1 (7 bases). This CDR3 region has 16 residues. Trimming took 5 bases from V and 7 from J, leaving 21 bases between them. Germline CDR1 is MDHEN and CDR2 is SYDVKM. CDR3 loop: CASSPLRRGRVNEQFF. CDR3 coding DNA: TGTGCCAGCAGTCCCCTTAGGAGGGGGCGCGTGAATGAGCAGTTCTTC.

The chain links TRBV5-5 to TRBJ2-3; 8 bases are a match to TRBD2. The CDR3 loop spans 16 amino acids. The V gene end was trimmed by 0 bases and the J gene end by 0 bases; junction bases not matched to a gene: 3. CDR1 SGHKS and CDR2 YYEKEE come from the germline V gene (reference sequence). CDR3 residues: CASSLGGRTSTDTQYF. CDR3 nucleotide sequence: TGTGCCAGCAGCTTGGGCGGGAGGACTAGCACAGATACGCAGTATTTT.